The clone carrying this T cell receptor (beta chain) showed up just once. Produced via immunoSEQ multiplex PCR; TCRdb's table is partial and in-frame only. The repertoire holds 100,000 to 150,000 clones, roughly 80% seen once, with 5.5% in the top ten. The germline gives CDR1 SGHRS, CDR2 YFSETQ. This CDR3 contains 13 residues. V dropped 6 bases and J dropped 9; count of bases not matched to a gene: 5. The data derive from a study of blood T cell repertoires in COVID-19. The overall study: T cells, B-cell-depleted T cells, or PBMCs supplied cDNA or gDNA.

The chain is built from TRBV5-1 and TRBJ2-2; 10 nucleotides agree with TRBD1. The sequencing input was peripheral blood. The TCR originated in a man in his 60s with acute or convalescent COVID-19. The CDR3 DNA reads as TGCGCCAGCACCAGACAGGGGGCGCGGGAGCTGTTTTTT. Translation: CASTRQGARELFF.